This T cell receptor beta chain was observed in a study of blood T cell repertoires in COVID-19. Across the whole study: Material from acute and convalescent COVID-19 was sourced from the United States, Italy and Spain. T cells, B-cell-depleted T cells, or PBMCs provided the cDNA or gDNA that served as material.

This CDR3 is 17 amino acids long. The trim removed 5 bases at V and 0 bases at J, leaving 10 bases unmatched. Germline assignment: CDR1 SGHTA and CDR2 FQGNSA. In the original analysis: Amplification of reference gene primers provided the estimated nucleated cell counts. Data came from immunoSEQ multiplex PCR; TCRdb stores just in-frame clones and leaves some out. V, J and clone size reflect that table, while D and trimming were determined from the DNA. The data show 150,000 to 200,000 clones, 60% to 85% seen once. The genes are TRBV7-2 and TRBJ2-7, with TRBD2 matching 10 bases. The source of this sequence is a woman in her fifties or sixties with active or convalescent COVID-19. Input material: peripheral blood. CDR3 DNA: TGTGCCAGCAGCCCCGTTCCCTCTAGCGGGGGCTCCTACGAGCAGTACTTC. As protein: CASSPVPSSGGSYEQYF.